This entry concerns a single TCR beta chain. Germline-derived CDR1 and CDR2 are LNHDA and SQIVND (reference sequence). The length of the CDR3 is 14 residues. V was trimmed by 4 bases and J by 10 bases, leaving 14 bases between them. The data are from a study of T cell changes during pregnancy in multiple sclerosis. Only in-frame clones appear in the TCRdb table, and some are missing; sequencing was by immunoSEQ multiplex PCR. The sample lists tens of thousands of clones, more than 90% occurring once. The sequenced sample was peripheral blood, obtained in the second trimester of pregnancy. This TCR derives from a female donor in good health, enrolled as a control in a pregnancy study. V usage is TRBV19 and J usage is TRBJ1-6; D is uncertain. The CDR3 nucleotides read TGTGCCAGTAGTAAGCCGGGAAGGGAATCACCCCTCCACTTT. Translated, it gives CASSKPGRESPLHF.